The source of this T cell receptor (beta chain) is a study of blood T cell repertoires in COVID-19. Background on the study: Whether acute or convalescent, the COVID-19 samples came from the United States, Italy and Spain. T cells, B-cell-depleted T cells, or PBMCs provided the cDNA or gDNA that served as material.

Enrolled through a virtual design, the participants were between roughly 18 and 100 years of age and came from about two dozen US areas. Trimming left V 3 bases short and J 1 base short, with 6 bases between. From germline, CDR1 is LGHNT and CDR2 FRNRAP. This CDR3 region has 13 residues. Original handling: Nucleated cell counts were estimated from reference gene primer amplification. Clones were sequenced by immunoSEQ multiplex PCR, and TCRdb holds only the in-frame ones, with some missing. From that table come the V and J calls and clone size; the DNA was used to work out D and trimming. Of 300,000 to 400,000 clones listed, 70% to 90% are singletons.

The chain recombines TRBV12-5 with TRBJ1-1; D call uncertain. The sequencing sample was made of PBMCs or T cells enriched from blood (not recorded which). The origin of this receptor is a woman aged 25 to 39 with acute COVID-19. The CDR3 coding sequence is TGTGCTAGTGGTTTACGGGAGAACACTGAAGCTTTCTTT. Translation gives CASGLRENTEAFF.